Listed below are T cell receptor beta chains from one sample, sequenced in a study of T cell responses to AZD1222 COVID-19 vaccine. Profiled with immunoSEQ multiplex PCR; TCRdb holds only in-frame clones, not every one. The sample holds about 110,000 clones, roughly 91% seen once. Sequencing used peripheral blood, obtained 28 days after the second AZD1222 dose. Every receptor here comes from an adult who received the AZD1222 COVID-19 vaccine. The CDR3 runs from the conserved cysteine through the conserved F or W. D genes are given only for firm matches. A clone size is listed for some rows: how often the clone was seen (once, few, many), or a class if it is expanded.

V gene	clone size	D gene	CDR3 length	J gene	CDR3 DNA	CDR3 protein
TRBV6-2/TRBV6-3	.	.	14	TRBJ2-7	TGTGCCAGCAGTACACGTGCGCCGACCTACGAGCAGTACTTC	CASSTRAPTYEQYF
TRBV18	.	TRBD1	13	TRBJ1-2	TGTGCCAGCTCACCCGACAGGGGAAGTGGCTACACCTTC	CASSPDRGSGYTF
TRBV3-1/TRBV3-2	.	.	14	TRBJ2-2	TGTGCCAGCAGCCTCCAGGCTATACCCGGGGAGCTGTTTTTT	CASSLQAIPGELFF
TRBV7-5	.	.	12	TRBJ1-5	TGTGTCAGAAGCTTAGGGCGTCAGCCCCAGCATTTT	CVRSLGRQPQHF
TRBV6-5	.	.	15	TRBJ2-7	TGTGCCACTGGGCCCGACGGGTGGAGCTCCTACGAGCAGTACTTC	CATGPDGWSSYEQYF
TRBV18	.	TRBD2	17	TRBJ2-7	TGTGCCAGCTCACCACAGGGGGCGGGGGGGCGGTCCTACGAGCAGTACTTC	CASSPQGAGGRSYEQYF
TRBV5-1	.	TRBD1	13	TRBJ2-7	TGCGCCAGCAGCTACGGACAGGGGTGGGAGCAGTACTTC	CASSYGQGWEQYF
TRBV6-6	.	.	15	TRBJ2-3	TGTGCCAGCAGTTACTCAGACGCTAGCACAGATACGCAGTATTTT	CASSYSDASTDTQYF
TRBV19	.	TRBD2	14	TRBJ2-3	TGTGCCGTTACTAGCGGGGCTAGCACAGATACGCAGTATTTT	CAVTSGASTDTQYF
TRBV15	once	.	16	TRBJ1-5	TGTGCCACCAGCAGAGCTAGGGGGGGGAGCAATCAGCCCCAGCATTTT	CATSRARGGSNQPQHF
TRBV7-9	.	.	15	TRBJ1-5	TGTGCCAGCAGCTCCCAGGACACCCCGTATCAGCCCCAGCATTTT	CASSSQDTPYQPQHF
TRBV6-6	.	.	13	TRBJ2-3	TGTGCCAGCAGGTGGGGGGGCACAGATACGCAGTATTTT	CASRWGGTDTQYF
TRBV7-7	.	TRBD1	13	TRBJ2-7	TGTGCTAGCAGCTTGGGACAGGGGGACGAGCAGTACTTC	CASSLGQGDEQYF
TRBV11-2	once	TRBD2	16	TRBJ2-5	TGTGCCAGCAGCTTAACTAGCGGGGGGGCTCAAGAGACCCAGTACTTC	CASSLTSGGAQETQYF
TRBV3-1/TRBV3-2	.	TRBD1	15	TRBJ1-5	TGTGCCAGCAGCCAAGTGGGGGACAGTTGTCAGCCCCAGCATTTT	CASSQVGDSCQPQHF
TRBV6-1	once	TRBD1	14	TRBJ2-2	TGTGCCATCCGGGACAGCCGAACCACCGGGGAGCTGTTTTTT	CAIRDSRTTGELFF
TRBV29-1	.	.	11	TRBJ1-2	TGCAGCGTTCGCAGGGAGGAATCCTACACCTTC	CSVRREESYTF
TRBV6-5	once	.	13	TRBJ1-1	TGTGCCAGCAGTACGACCGGGGACACTGAAGCTTTCTTT	CASSTTGDTEAFF
TRBV3-1/TRBV3-2	.	TRBD1	17	TRBJ1-3	TGTGCCAGCAGCCAATACGGGACAGCCGAGGCTGGAAACACCATATATTTT	CASSQYGTAEAGNTIYF
TRBV6-2/TRBV6-3	.	.	14	TRBJ2-7	TGTGCCAGCAGTTACTCCACGTCCTCCTACGAGCAGTACTTC	CASSYSTSSYEQYF
TRBV7-2	.	.	15	TRBJ1-5	TGTGCCAGCAGCCCGGGACTGGGGGCGTCTCAGCCCCAGCATTTT	CASSPGLGASQPQHF
TRBV9	.	TRBD1	13	TRBJ1-1	TGTGCCAGCAGCGCCGGGACAGGGCCAGAAGCTTTCTTT	CASSAGTGPEAFF
TRBV4-1	.	.	16	TRBJ1-1	TGCGCCAGCAGCCTATCAATAGCAGGGTCGAACACTGAAGCTTTCTTT	CASSLSIAGSNTEAFF
TRBV6-2/TRBV6-3	.	TRBD2	14	TRBJ2-1	TGTGCCAGCAGTTACTGGACTAGCCGGCGTGAGCAGTTCTTC	CASSYWTSRREQFF
TRBV5-1	.	TRBD2	16	TRBJ2-1	TGCGCCAGCAGCTTAGGGGGGACTAGCGGATACAATGAGCAGTTCTTC	CASSLGGTSGYNEQFF
TRBV7-9	.	TRBD1	15	TRBJ1-2	TGTGCCAGCAGCTTAGCACGGGACAGTTCCTATGGCTACACCTTC	CASSLARDSSYGYTF
TRBV9	.	.	16	TRBJ2-7	TGTGCCAGCAGCGTAGGGGGCTGGGACGTTAGCTACGAGCAGTACTTC	CASSVGGWDVSYEQYF
TRBV11-3	.	.	15	TRBJ2-1	TGTGCCAGCAGCCCAGACGGTCGGGAACTCAATGAGCAGTTCTTC	CASSPDGRELNEQFF
TRBV10-3	.	TRBD1	14	TRBJ1-5	TGTGCCATCAGTCCCGACAGGGAGGGCCAGCCCCAGCATTTT	CAISPDREGQPQHF
TRBV7-2	.	.	14	TRBJ2-5	TGTGCCAGCAGCTTCCTGGAGGTCCAAGAGACCCAGTACTTC	CASSFLEVQETQYF
TRBV19	.	.	15	TRBJ2-3	TGTGCCACCCGGAGGATGAGCGGGAGCACAGATACGCAGTATTTT	CATRRMSGSTDTQYF
TRBV6-5	.	.	14	TRBJ1-2	TGTGCCAGCAGTTACTCCAGGGAAGGCGGTGGCTACACCTTC	CASSYSREGGGYTF
TRBV30	.	.	13	TRBJ1-2	TGTGCCTGGAGTCCCGGGACTGCCTATGGCTACACCTTC	CAWSPGTAYGYTF
TRBV30	.	TRBD1	16	TRBJ1-3	TGTGCCTGGAGTGTACGACAGGGCTACTCTGGAAACACCATATATTTT	CAWSVRQGYSGNTIYF
TRBV4-3	.	.	16	TRBJ2-7	TGCGCCAGCAGCCAAGGCCCTCGGGAGAGCTCCTACGAGCAGTACTTC	CASSQGPRESSYEQYF
TRBV15	.	.	18	TRBJ1-2	TGTGCCACCAGCAGAGATAGTGGGGGTGTAGCGGGAGTTTATGGCTACACCTTC	CATSRDSGGVAGVYGYTF
TRBV7-3	.	.	13	TRBJ2-1	TGTGCCAGCAGCTTAAGGGGGCCCGGTGAGCAGTTCTTC	CASSLRGPGEQFF
TRBV5-5	.	.	16	TRBJ2-2	TGTGCCAGCCACCGTGGACAGTTGGCGAACACCGGGGAGCTGTTTTTT	CASHRGQLANTGELFF
TRBV6-5	.	.	14	TRBJ1-2	TGTGCCACCCAGCGGGAGGGAGGGAACTATGGCTACACCTTC	CATQREGGNYGYTF
TRBV21-1	once	.	16	TRBJ2-7	TGTGCCAGCAGCCCACCCCACCGGGGGGAGGTAAGCGAGCAGTACTTC	CASSPPHRGEVSEQYF
TRBV3-1/TRBV3-2	.	.	12	TRBJ1-2	TGTGCCAGCAGGGAATCAGGTTATGGCTACACCTTC	CASRESGYGYTF
TRBV4-1	.	TRBD1	17	TRBJ1-2	TGCGCCAGCAGCCCTCGGACAGGGGGCCTCACGGACTATGGCTACACCTTC	CASSPRTGGLTDYGYTF
TRBV6-5	.	.	15	TRBJ1-5	TGTGCCAGCAGCGCAACAGGGAACGGTAATCAGCCCCAGCATTTT	CASSATGNGNQPQHF
TRBV7-2	.	TRBD2	18	TRBJ2-7	TGTGCCAGCAGCAAGGGGGCTAGCGGGGGGCTCTCCTCCTACGAGCAGTACTTC	CASSKGASGGLSSYEQYF
TRBV19	.	TRBD2	17	TRBJ2-5	TGTGCCAGTAGTATGTCTAGCGGGGGGGCGTTAGAAGAGACCCAGTACTTC	CASSMSSGGALEETQYF
TRBV9	.	TRBD1	15	TRBJ1-1	TGTGCCAGCAGCTCTTCGGACAGGGTTCGGACTGAAGCTTTCTTT	CASSSSDRVRTEAFF
TRBV7-9	.	.	13	TRBJ2-3	TGTGCCAGCGGGGGCCAGGCCACAGATACGCAGTATTTT	CASGGQATDTQYF